The clone carrying this T cell receptor beta chain was detected only a few times. As yet, its antigen is unknown. Investigators reverse transcribed all isolated RNA, so they sequenced expressed TCRB transcripts. The method was immunoSEQ multiplex PCR; TCRdb's version includes in-frame clones alone and lacks a portion of them. Here the sample spans some 900,000 clones, about a sixth being singletons. The V gene lost 8 bases and the J gene lost 11 bases, with 18 bases spanning the gap. The germline V gene has CDR1 LNHNV and CDR2 YYDKDF (reference sequence). The CDR3 is 13 amino acids. This sample is part of a study of beta chain features in type 1 diabetes. Study results and caveats: Sampled from patients, naive, central memory and Treg TCRB repertoires appeared more similar than those sampled from healthy donors.

Sample: naive CD4+ T cells from blood. This clonotype was obtained from a woman younger than 30 in good health. The genes are TRBV15 and TRBJ1-4; maybe TRBD1 (6 bases). CDR3 nucleotide sequence: TGTGCCACCGGCCTGGGGGGGGCGAGGAAACTGTTTTTT. Translation: CATGLGGARKLFF.